The 14 T cell receptor beta chains presented below share a single source sample, sequenced in a study of siplizumab effects on memory and regulatory T cells. The protocol was immunoSEQ multiplex PCR, while the TCRdb copy is restricted to in-frame clones and leaves out a portion. The top ten hold about 15% of the sample, which has 92,000 or so clones, about 90% seen once. Source material: CD4+ T cells sorted from blood. These receptors came from a human donor in good health.

V is TRBV5-1 and J is TRBJ2-3; D is unresolved. This CDR3 comprises 16 residues. CDR1 and CDR2 (germline): SGHRS, YFSETQ. Between the trimmed V and J ends, which lost 0 bases and 1 base, there was a span of 12 bases. DNA for the CDR3: TGCGCCAGCAGCTTGGGGCGGATACTCGGCACAGATACGCAGTATTTT. This sequence encodes CASSLGRILGTDTQYF.

The rearrangement joins TRBV5-1 to TRBJ1-1; a weak D match, TRBD1 (5 bases). This CDR3 comprises 13 residues. Germline loops: CDR1 SGHRS, CDR2 YFSETQ. Between the trimmed V and J ends, which lost 5 bases and 2 bases, there was a span of 10 bases. For the CDR3, the DNA is TGCGCCAGCAGTGGGACTCCTAACACTGAAGCTTTCTTT. This sequence encodes CASSGTPNTEAFF.

The chain carries TRBV9 and TRBJ2-2; 7 bases map to TRBD1. J lost 4 bases, V lost 3 bases, and 3 bases had no gene match. Germline V CDR1 and CDR2: SGDLS, YYNGEE. The CDR3 runs 14 residues. CDR3: CASSATGRTGELFF. CDR3 nucleotides: TGTGCCAGCAGCGCGACAGGGCGCACCGGGGAGCTGTTTTTT.

V usage is TRBV11-3 and J usage is TRBJ2-7; tentatively, D is TRBD2 (6 bases). V was trimmed by 0 bases and J by 7 bases, leaving 16 bases between them. CDR1 and CDR2 (germline): SGHNT, YENEEA. The CDR3 loop spans 15 amino acids. In DNA, the CDR3 is TGTGCCAGCAGCTTAGATCACCCCCCTCGGGGGGAGCAGTACTTC. Amino acids: CASSLDHPPRGEQYF.

A word on this clone: The same CDR3 is also encoded by other DNA sequences in this sample. The CDR3 loop is CASSLGGSSYNEQFF. The CDR3 DNA sequence: TGCGCCAGCAGCTTGGGGGGGAGTTCCTACAATGAGCAGTTCTTC. The J gene is TRBJ2-1, the V gene TRBV5-1, with D perhaps TRBD1 or TRBD2 (5 bases each). Germline V CDR1 and CDR2: SGHRS, YFSETQ. CDR3 length: 15 amino acids. V shed 0 bases and J shed 1 base, with 8 bases lying between them.

The chain is built from TRBV29-1 and TRBJ1-1; D possibly corresponds to TRBD1 (6 bases). Germline values: CDR1 SQVTM, CDR2 ANQGSEA. CDR3 length: 12 residues. Trimming took 7 bases from V and 3 from J, leaving 12 bases between them. The CDR3 coding sequence is TGCAGCGGTAGGGGGTGGGACACTGAAGCTTTCTTT. It is translated as CSGRGWDTEAFF.

J is TRBJ2-7 and V is TRBV7-8; D not certain. CDR1 is SGHVS and CDR2 is FQNEAQ in the germline V gene. The CDR3 is 14 residues long. V lost 5 bases to trimming and J lost 2 bases, with 13 bases between them. CDR3 residues: CASSQELGAYEQYF. CDR3 in DNA: TGTGCCAGCAGCCAAGAACTGGGCGCCTACGAGCAGTACTTC. Full variable domain (rest looked up from reference TRBV7-8 and TRBJ2-7): GAGVSQSPRYKVAKRGQDVALRCDPISGHVSLFWYQQALGQGPEFLTYFQNEAQLDKSGLPSDRFFAERPEGSVSTLKIQRTQQEDSAVYLCASSQELGAYEQYFGPGTRLTVT.

The DNA of the CDR3 is TGTGCCTGGAGTTACCCCCCGAGGGGGATTCAGCCCCAGCATTTT. As protein: CAWSYPPRGIQPQHF. The chain recombines TRBV30 with TRBJ1-5; the D gene is possibly TRBD1 (6 bases). Trimming cost V 2 bases and J 6 bases, with 17 bases left between them. Germline loops: CDR1 GTSNPN, CDR2 SVGIG (reference sequence). CDR3 size: 15 residues.

The chain employs TRBV4-1 and TRBJ2-7; D possibly matches TRBD1 or TRBD2 (5 bases each). CDR3 length: 14 residues. V was clipped by 3 bases and J by 6 bases, with 15 bases between them. In germline, CDR1 is MGHRA, CDR2 YSYEKL. CDR3: CASSQEAGLAEQYF. The CDR3 DNA reads TGCGCCAGCAGCCAGGAGGCAGGGCTGGCCGAGCAGTACTTC.

J is TRBJ1-1 and V is TRBV28, with unresolved D. Germline-derived CDR1 and CDR2 are MDHEN and SYDVKM. Trimming shortened V by 2 bases and J by 2 bases, and 18 bases separated the two germline ends. This CDR3 contains 17 residues. CDR3 DNA: TGTGCCAGCAGTTTAATTTCCCAAGCAGACTTCAACACTGAAGCTTTCTTT. As protein: CASSLISQADFNTEAFF.

This rearrangement joins TRBV6-7 to TRBJ2-1; TRBD2 matches 12 bases. TRBV6-7 is reported as an ORF; its role is uncertain. CDR3 length: 18 amino acids. V lost 6 bases to trimming and J lost 0 bases; unmatched junction nucleotides: 9. The CDR3 DNA follows: TGTGCCAGCAGCCTAACTAGCGGGAGGCCGAGCTCCTACAATGAGCAGTTCTTC. Protein sequence: CASSLTSGRPSSYNEQFF.

The V call is TRBV30, the J call TRBJ2-7; 9 bases agree with TRBD2. Germline CDR1 is GTSNPN and CDR2 is SVGIG (reference sequence). This CDR3 region has 16 residues. With V trimmed by 2 bases and J by 5 bases, 13 bases remained unmatched. This chain's CDR3 is CAWSKLSAGGPNEQYF. The CDR3, as DNA: TGTGCCTGGAGTAAGCTATCGGCGGGAGGGCCGAACGAGCAGTACTTC.

This clone was counted only a few times. This specimen includes other DNA sequences encoding the same CDR3. This chain links TRBV28 with TRBJ2-7; no definite D call. CDR3 size: 11 residues. Germline assignment: CDR1 MDHEN and CDR2 SYDVKM. Trimming stripped 4 bases from V and 2 bases from J, with 3 bases between. CDR3: CASSSPYEQYF. The CDR3 coding sequence is TGTGCCAGCAGTTCCCCCTACGAGCAGTACTTC.

This clone has a count of ten or more. This rearrangement joins TRBV2 to TRBJ2-1, with 11 bases aligning to TRBD1. CDR1 is SNHLY and CDR2 is FYNNEI in the germline V gene. The CDR3 is 15 residues long. The V gene end was trimmed by 6 bases and the J gene end by 7 bases; junction bases not matched to a gene: 8. CDR3: CASSFGQGAGNEQFF. CDR3 nucleotides: TGTGCCAGCAGCTTCGGACAGGGGGCGGGAAATGAGCAGTTCTTC.